This T cell receptor (beta chain) is drawn from a study of T cells in Graves' hyperthyroidism and ophthalmopathy. Background on the study: Sampling of peripheral blood happened at initial diagnosis, prior to any treatment.

The CDR3 is 14 residues long. Trimming removed 4 bases at V and 7 bases at J, with 11 bases between. CDR1 MNHNS and CDR2 SASEGT come from the germline V gene. TCR beta CDR3 region amplification was performed from RNA transcripts. TCR CDR3 underwent first-round RT-PCR with the HTBI primer set. TCRdb called the multiplex PCR reads again in MiXCR, with one record for every CDR3 protein. The profile covers hundreds of thousands of distinct CDR3 sequences, with roughly 15% appearing a single time and approximately 3.5% taken by the ten largest. This clonotype showed up just a few times. The source material was blood. The rearrangement joins TRBV6-1 to TRBJ1-6; D not resolved. The TCR was taken from a woman in her thirties or forties with Graves' ophthalmopathy. CDR3 in amino acids: CASSGTRKNSPLHF. The CDR3 coding sequence is TGTGCCAGCAGTGGCACAAGGAAGAATTCACCCCTCCACTTT.